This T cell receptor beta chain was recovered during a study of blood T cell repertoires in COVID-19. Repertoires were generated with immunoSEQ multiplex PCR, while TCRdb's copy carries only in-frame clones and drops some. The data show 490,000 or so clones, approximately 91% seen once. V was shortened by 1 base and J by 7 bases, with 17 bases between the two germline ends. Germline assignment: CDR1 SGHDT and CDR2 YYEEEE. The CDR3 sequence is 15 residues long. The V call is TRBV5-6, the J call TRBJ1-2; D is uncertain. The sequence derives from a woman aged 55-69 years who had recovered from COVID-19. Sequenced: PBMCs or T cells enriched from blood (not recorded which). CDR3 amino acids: CASSLLSGSLGGYTF. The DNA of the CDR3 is TGTGCCAGCAGCTTGTTGTCGGGGTCTTTGGGTGGCTACACCTTC.